Following are 18 T cell receptor beta chains from one sample sequenced in a study of cytomegalovirus exposure and HLA in healthy donors. The PCR had 60 Vbeta and 13 Jbeta primers. Some clones are missing from TCRdb's copy, which holds only in-frame ones; the method was immunoSEQ multiplex PCR. The sample includes hundreds of thousands of clones, approximately 84% of them seen just once. Sequencing was carried out using PBMCs. Source of these receptors: a middle-aged woman in good health and CMV-seronegative.

This chain connects TRBV7-9 to TRBJ2-1; D not certain. The V end was cut by 3 bases, the J end by 8 bases, with 11 bases between. The CDR3 totals 13 residues. Germline values: CDR1 SEHNR, CDR2 FQNEAQ (reference sequence). CDR3 loop: CASSLERRDEQFF. Written as DNA, the CDR3 is TGTGCCAGCAGCTTGGAGCGTCGGGATGAGCAGTTCTTC. The full variable domain, completed using reference TRBV7-9 and TRBJ2-1, is DTGVSQNPRHKITKRGQNVTFRCDPISEHNRLYWYRQTLGQGPEFLTYFQNEAQLEKSRLLSDRFSAERPKGSFSTLEIQRTEQGDSAMYLCASSLERRDEQFFGPGTRLTVL.

The chain recombines TRBV15 with TRBJ1-2; tentatively, D is TRBD1 (6 bases). The CDR3 covers 15 residues. V lost 3 bases, J lost 0 bases, and 11 bases lay in between. Germline V lookup: CDR1 LNHNV, CDR2 YYDKDF (reference sequence). CDR3 coding DNA: TGTGCCACCAGCAGGGAACAGGGAACTAACTATGGCTACACCTTC. Translation gives CATSREQGTNYGYTF.

The chain is built from TRBV15 and TRBJ2-7; tentative D call: TRBD1 (5 bases). Trimming took off 1 base at V and 4 bases at J, with 14 bases between the two ends. CDR1 is LNHNV and CDR2 is YYDKDF in the germline V gene (reference sequence). The CDR3 runs 15 residues. The DNA of the CDR3 is TGTGCCACCAGCAGAGGAGGAGTGGGGCCTTACGAGCAGTACTTC. Protein sequence: CATSRGGVGPYEQYF.

The chain carries TRBV9 and TRBJ2-1, with a possible D match to TRBD1 (6 bases). V lost 4 bases, J lost 7 bases, and 12 bases lay in between. Germline loops: CDR1 SGDLS, CDR2 YYNGEE. This CDR3 region has 13 residues. The CDR3 protein is CASSPRGSNEQFF. In DNA form, the CDR3 reads TGTGCCAGCAGCCCCAGGGGTTCGAATGAGCAGTTCTTC.

This clone has a single count. The chain's CDR3 is CASSSLTSGNSYEQYF. DNA for the CDR3: TGTGCCAGCTCATCACTGACTAGCGGGAACTCCTACGAGCAGTACTTC. The V call is TRBV18, the J call TRBJ2-7; 11 positions agree with TRBD2. CDR3 length: 16 residues. The V and J ends lost 5 bases and 0 bases, in that order; junction bases with no gene match: 6. Germline V lookup: CDR1 KGHSH, CDR2 LQKENI.

The CDR3 nucleotides are TGTGCCAGTAGTCCCACCCGGACAGATGAGCAGTTCTTC. This encodes CASSPTRTDEQFF. The J gene is TRBJ2-1, the V gene TRBV19; D perhaps matches TRBD1 (6 bases). Germline V gene lookup returns CDR1 LNHDA and CDR2 SQIVND (reference sequence). Trimming shortened V by 5 bases and J by 8 bases, and 13 bases separated the two germline ends. The CDR3 totals 13 residues. Supplemented by reference TRBV19 and TRBJ2-1, the full variable domain reads DGGITQSPKYLFRKEGQNVTLSCEQNLNHDAMYWYRQDPGQGLRLIYYSQIVNDFQKGDIAEGYSVSREKKESFPLTVTSAQKNPTAFYLCASSPTRTDEQFFGPGTRLTVL.

This clone was observed once. J is TRBJ1-6 and V is TRBV7-2; tentatively, D is TRBD1 (5 bases). V lost 1 base and J 8 bases, leaving 18 bases between the germline ends. The CDR3 covers 17 residues. Germline CDR1 SGHTA, CDR2 FQGNSA. The CDR3 coding sequence is TGTGCCAGCAGCTTAGTTTTAGGCGGGACGTTCCATTCACCCCTCCACTTT. Protein sequence: CASSLVLGGTFHSPLHF.

This clone has just a few counts. The J gene is TRBJ1-4, the V gene TRBV6-6; D is uncertain. Trimming stripped 5 bases from V and 6 bases from J, with 19 bases between. This CDR3 region has 16 residues. Germline CDR1 and CDR2: MNHNY and SVGAGI (reference sequence). In nucleotides, the CDR3 is TGTGCCAGCAGTGGCTCCGGGTCCTCGGATCATGAAAAACTGTTTTTT. It codes for CASSGSGSSDHEKLFF.

The chain is built from TRBV29-1 and TRBJ1-1; maybe TRBD1 (5 bases). The germline CDR1 and CDR2 sequences are SQVTM and ANQGSEA. The CDR3 totals 11 residues. Trimming shortened V by 6 bases and J by 8 bases, and 13 bases separated the two germline ends. For the CDR3, the DNA is TGCAGCGTGTTTCCTGGGGGGGAAGCTTTCTTT. Amino acids: CSVFPGGEAFF.

This clone was counted a single time. The genes are TRBV5-1 and TRBJ2-1; a possible D gene is TRBD1 (6 bases). The CDR3 sequence is 18 residues long. CDR1 SGHRS and CDR2 YFSETQ come from the germline V gene. V lost 6 bases to trimming and J lost 0 bases, with 22 bases between them. The CDR3 sequence is CASNPAGQTYYSYNEQFF. The DNA for the CDR3 is TGCGCCAGCAATCCCGCAGGACAGACCTACTACTCCTACAATGAGCAGTTCTTC. Supplemented by reference TRBV5-1 and TRBJ2-1, the full variable domain reads KAGVTQTPRYLIKTRGQQVTLSCSPISGHRSVSWYQQTPGQGLQFLFEYFSETQRNKGNFPGRFSGRQFSNSRSEMNVSTLELGDSALYLCASNPAGQTYYSYNEQFFGPGTRLTVL.

V gene TRBV19 combines with J gene TRBJ1-2; D might be TRBD1 (5 bases). Trimming shortened V by 3 bases and J by 6 bases, and 11 bases separated the two germline ends. Looked up from germline, CDR1 is LNHDA and CDR2 is SQIVND (reference sequence). The CDR3 has 13 residues. CDR3 residues: CASSIGGVDGYTF. The CDR3 region has the DNA TGTGCCAGTAGTATCGGGGGGGTAGATGGCTACACCTTC.

The CDR3 region is CASSPGDTYNEQFF. CDR3 DNA sequence: TGTGCCAGCAGTCCCGGGGACACCTACAATGAGCAGTTCTTC. The chain combines TRBV6-5 with TRBJ2-1; tentative D call: TRBD1 (6 bases). The CDR3 is 14 residues long. Trimming cost V 5 bases and J 2 bases, with 10 bases left between them. From germline, CDR1 is MNHEY and CDR2 SVGAGI.

The rearrangement joins TRBV19 to TRBJ1-1; 8 positions agree with TRBD1. The CDR3 extends over 16 amino acids. Germline V gene sequence: CDR1 LNHDA, CDR2 SQIVND (reference sequence). The V segment lost 7 bases and the J segment 8 bases; nucleotides outside the gene matches: 18. CDR3 DNA: TGTGCCAGTACCACCTGGACAGGGTCAGGATCGGGGGAAGCTTTCTTT. Translation: CASTTWTGSGSGEAFF.

This sequence joins TRBV27 and TRBJ2-1; the match to TRBD2 covers 8 bases. The CDR3 has 14 residues. The V gene end was trimmed by 6 bases and the J gene end by 7 bases; junction bases not matched to a gene: 8. Germline V lookup: CDR1 MNHEY, CDR2 SMNVEV (reference sequence). CDR3 DNA sequence: TGTGCCAGCAGACCTACGGGGGGGCCAAATGAGCAGTTCTTC. It translates to CASRPTGGPNEQFF.

The V call is TRBV4-3, the J call TRBJ2-7; 7 nucleotides align to TRBD1. V was clipped by 2 bases and J by 5 bases; unmatched bases: 6. CDR1 and CDR2 from the germline V gene are LGHNA and YSLEER. This CDR3 has 14 amino acids. The CDR3 DNA reads as TGCGCCAGCAGCCAAACAGGGGTTATCGACGAGCAGTACTTC. Protein sequence: CASSQTGVIDEQYF.

The chain is built from TRBV6-5 and TRBJ2-7, with D tentatively TRBD2 (6 bases). Trimming cost V 4 bases and J 1 base, with 14 bases left between them. The germline gives CDR1 MNHEY, CDR2 SVGAGI. This CDR3 spans 15 amino acids. The CDR3 nucleotides read TGTGCCAGCAGTTCGAAGGGAGGTGGTTCCTACGAGCAGTACTTC. This codes for CASSSKGGGSYEQYF.

The J gene is TRBJ1-2, the V gene TRBV2, with D possibly matching TRBD1 (5 bases). The CDR3 length is 15 residues. CDR1 SNHLY and CDR2 FYNNEI come from the germline V gene. V lost 6 bases and J 0 bases, leaving 14 bases between the germline ends. The CDR3 is CASRTTGGTNYGYTF. Here the CDR3 DNA reads TGTGCCAGCAGAACGACGGGGGGGACTAACTATGGCTACACCTTC.

The chain couples TRBV7-2 to TRBJ2-1; TRBD2 is a possible D gene (5 bases). The CDR3 sequence is 14 residues long. Germline V lookup: CDR1 SGHTA, CDR2 FQGNSA. Between the trimmed V and J ends, which lost 7 bases and 5 bases, there was a span of 15 bases. The CDR3 nucleotides are TGTGCCAGCAACCTAGGCGCGGGCAACAATGAGCAGTTCTTC. It yields the protein CASNLGAGNNEQFF.